Listed here is a single T cell receptor beta chain. The CDR3 consists of 15 residues. The ends were cut back, 0 bases at V and 3 bases at J, with 9 bases in the middle. Germline CDR1 SGHDN, CDR2 FVKESK. The use of a sample-barcoded 5' primer and a J-beta primer mix characterized a second PCR of roughly 7 to 12 cycles. One entry per CDR3 protein, called by TCRdb with MiXCR from the 5' RACE reads. The sample lists some 1.8 million distinct CDR3 sequences, 30% to 40% occurring once. This entry is derived from a study of blood T cells in healthy people across ages. The chain is built from TRBV14 and TRBJ2-1; D perhaps matches TRBD1 (5 bases). This clonotype was sampled from a human donor in good health. The sample was blood. CDR3 residues: CASSQETEFYNEQFF. The CDR3 coding sequence is TGTGCCAGCAGCCAAGAGACAGAATTCTACAATGAGCAGTTCTTC.